One and the same sample provided the 3 T cell receptor beta chains below, sequenced in a study of blood T cell repertoires in COVID-19. Generated by immunoSEQ multiplex PCR, the TCRdb table keeps only in-frame clones and is missing some. The sample has 100,000 to 150,000 clones; around nine tenths are singletons. Sequenced material: peripheral blood. These receptors originate from a man aged 50 or older with active or convalescent COVID-19.

The chain joins TRBV5-4 to TRBJ2-2, with 8 bases aligning to TRBD1. V lost 4 bases and J lost 1; bases outside the gene matches: 6. The germline CDR1 and CDR2 sequences are SGHNT and YYREEE (reference sequence). The CDR3 is 16 residues long. The CDR3, as DNA: TGTGCCAGCAGCAATCCGGGACAGGTGAACACCGGGGAGCTGTTTTTT. Its translation is CASSNPGQVNTGELFF.

This clone came up a few times. The DNA of the CDR3 is TGTGCCAGCAGCTTGCAGGGTAAAGCTTTCTTT. The encoded protein is CASSLQGKAFF. This rearrangement joins TRBV11-2 to TRBJ1-1, with a tentative D call TRBD1 (5 bases). The V gene's germline CDR1 is SGHAT and CDR2 FQNNGV. This CDR3 contains 11 residues. V was trimmed by 3 bases and J by 9 bases, leaving 8 bases between them. The variable domain in full, completed from reference TRBV11-2 and TRBJ1-1, reads EAGVAQSPRYKIIEKRQSVAFWCNPISGHATLYWYQQILGQGPKLLIQFQNNGVVDDSQLPKDRFSAERLKGVDSTLKIQPAKLEDSAVYLCASSLQGKAFFGQGTRLTVV.

This chain uses TRBV4-2 with TRBJ1-4, with 7 positions matching TRBD1. V lost 0 bases to trimming and J lost 5 bases; unmatched junction nucleotides: 6. This CDR3 is 16 amino acids long. CDR1 and CDR2 (germline): LGHNA, YNFKEQ. DNA of the CDR3: TGTGCCAGCAGCCAAGAAGACAGGGCAGCGAATGAAAAACTGTTTTTT. Its protein is CASSQEDRAANEKLFF.